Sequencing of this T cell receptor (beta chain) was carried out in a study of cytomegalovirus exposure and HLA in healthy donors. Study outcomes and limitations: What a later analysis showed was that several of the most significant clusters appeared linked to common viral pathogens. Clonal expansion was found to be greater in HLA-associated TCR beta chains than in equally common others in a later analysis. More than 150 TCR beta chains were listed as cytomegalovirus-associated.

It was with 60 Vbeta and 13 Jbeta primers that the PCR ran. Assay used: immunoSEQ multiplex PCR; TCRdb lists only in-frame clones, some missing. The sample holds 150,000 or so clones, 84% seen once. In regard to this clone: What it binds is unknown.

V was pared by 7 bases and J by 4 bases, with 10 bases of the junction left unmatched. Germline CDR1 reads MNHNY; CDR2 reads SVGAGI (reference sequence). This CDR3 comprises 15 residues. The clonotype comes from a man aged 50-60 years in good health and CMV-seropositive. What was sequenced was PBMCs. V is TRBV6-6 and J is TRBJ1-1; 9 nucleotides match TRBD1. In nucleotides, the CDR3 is TGTGCCAGCACGAGGGGGACAGGGTCTGTCACTGAAGCTTTCTTT. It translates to CASTRGTGSVTEAFF.